These 11 T cell receptor beta chains share one sample of origin, sequenced in a study of blood T cell repertoires in COVID-19 (dated by TCRdb to about 2020). Library preparation used the immunoSEQ multiplex PCR assay. TCRdb carries this immuneACCESS record with in-frame sequences only. Its versions omit some clonotypes, under half of them owing to an unresolved V gene in the studies checked, with the rest unexplained. For this sample the table gives about 200,000 clones, of which 88% were detected only once. Of the sample, under 6.5% falls within the top ten clones. The sequencing input was peripheral blood. The source is a man in his forties with active or convalescent COVID-19.

This clone was seen once. The chain carries TRBV12-3 or TRBV12-4 and TRBJ2-7; D is perhaps TRBD2 (5 bases). This CDR3 is built from 12 residues. The V end was cut by 5 bases, the J end by 3 bases, with 8 bases between. The CDR3 region is CASSHTSYEQYF. CDR3 bases: TGTGCCAGCAGTCACACTAGCTACGAGCAGTACTTC.

This sequence joins TRBV5-6 and TRBJ2-1; TRBD2 matches at 9 bases. CDR1 and CDR2 (germline): SGHDT, YYEEEE. With V trimmed by 0 bases and J by 4 bases, 5 bases remained unmatched. The length of the CDR3 is 16 residues. CDR3 bases: TGTGCCAGCAGCTTGGGCGGGAGCGGGAGGTACAATGAGCAGTTCTTC. It translates to CASSLGGSGRYNEQFF.

The chain is built from TRBV9 and TRBJ2-7; D possibly corresponds to TRBD1 (6 bases). Germline V lookup: CDR1 SGDLS, CDR2 YYNGEE. There are 15 residues in the CDR3. The V gene lost 0 bases and the J gene lost 2 bases, with 12 bases spanning the gap. DNA for the CDR3: TGTGCCAGCAGCGTAGCGGGTGGACAGACCTACGAGCAGTACTTC. It is translated as CASSVAGGQTYEQYF.

The rearrangement joins TRBV4-1 to TRBJ2-5; 10 bases match TRBD2. V trimming: 1 base; J trimming: 3 bases; junction bases outside the gene matches: 8. Germline V lookup: CDR1 MGHRA, CDR2 YSYEKL. The CDR3 covers 17 residues. The CDR3 loop is CASSQAVGLAGEETQYF. CDR3 sequence (DNA): TGCGCCAGCAGCCAAGCCGTGGGTCTAGCGGGAGAAGAGACCCAGTACTTC.

The rearrangement uses TRBV6-5 and TRBJ1-2; 7 bases agree with TRBD1. The CDR3 covers 13 residues. V gave up 8 bases and J gave up 2 bases; unmatched junction bases: 5. Germline CDR1 is MNHEY and CDR2 is SVGAGI. CDR3 in DNA: TGTGCCAGCGGCCAGACAGGGAACTATGGCTACACCTTC. It is translated as CASGQTGNYGYTF.

Points on this clone: This sample includes further DNA sequences coding for the same CDR3. The chain uses TRBV6-4 and TRBJ2-3; 8 nucleotides agree with TRBD2. Germline CDR1 reads MRHNA; CDR2 reads SNTAGT. J was trimmed by 1 base and V by 6 bases; bases with no gene match: 3. CDR3 size: 14 residues. The CDR3 region has the DNA TGTGCCAGCAGCGAAGCGGGAGGCACAGATACGCAGTATTTT. This encodes CASSEAGGTDTQYF.

The chain joins TRBV20-1 to TRBJ2-5; 9 bases are shared with TRBD1. CDR1 is DFQATT, CDR2 SNEGSKA, per germline (reference sequence). The trim removed 3 bases at V and 5 bases at J, leaving 10 bases unmatched. The CDR3 runs 15 residues. The CDR3 region is CSASPPTGGRETQYF. Written as DNA, the CDR3 is TGCAGTGCTAGTCCTCCTACAGGGGGCAGGGAGACCCAGTACTTC.

This rearrangement joins TRBV6-5 to TRBJ2-2, with D tentatively TRBD2 (5 bases). Looked up from germline, CDR1 is MNHEY and CDR2 is SVGAGI. The CDR3 is made up of 15 amino acids. V lost 5 bases, J lost 7 bases, and 17 bases lay in between. CDR3: CASSPSSQGGGELFF. CDR3 coding DNA: TGTGCCAGCAGTCCTAGCTCCCAAGGAGGCGGGGAGCTGTTTTTT.

J is TRBJ2-5 and V is TRBV4-1, with TRBD2 matching over 11 bases. CDR1 and CDR2 from the germline V gene are MGHRA and YSYEKL. The CDR3 sequence is 13 residues long. Trimming at V came to 8 bases and at J to 5 bases, leaving 4 bases not matched to a gene. The CDR3 region has the DNA TGCGCCAGCCGACTAGCGGGGACCGAGACCCAGTACTTC. Translation gives CASRLAGTETQYF.

The gene calls are TRBV5-8 and TRBJ2-7; TRBD1 matches at 9 bases. Trimming took 4 bases from V and 0 from J; bases not matched to a gene: 2. This CDR3 has 14 amino acids. CDR1 is SGHTS, CDR2 YDEGEE, per germline. As DNA, the CDR3 is TGTGCCAGCAGCGGACAGGGGACCTCCTACGAGCAGTACTTC. Translated: CASSGQGTSYEQYF.

The V gene is TRBV4-2, the J gene TRBJ2-7; 9 positions match TRBD1. Germline V lookup: CDR1 LGHNA, CDR2 YNFKEQ. The CDR3 runs to 13 residues. With V trimmed by 2 bases and J by 6 bases, 2 bases remained unmatched. CDR3 coding DNA: TGTGCCAGCAGCCAATACAGGGGGCTCGAGCAGTACTTC. The encoded protein is CASSQYRGLEQYF.